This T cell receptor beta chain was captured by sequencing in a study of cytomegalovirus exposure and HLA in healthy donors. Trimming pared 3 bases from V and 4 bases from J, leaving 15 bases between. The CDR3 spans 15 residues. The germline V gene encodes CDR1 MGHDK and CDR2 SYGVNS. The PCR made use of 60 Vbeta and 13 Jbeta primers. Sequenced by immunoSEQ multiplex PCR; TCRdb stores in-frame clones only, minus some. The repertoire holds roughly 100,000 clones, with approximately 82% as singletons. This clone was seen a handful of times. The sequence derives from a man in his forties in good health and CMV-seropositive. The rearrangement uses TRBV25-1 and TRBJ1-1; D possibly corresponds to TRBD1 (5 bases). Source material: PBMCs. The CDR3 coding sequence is TGTGCCAGCAGTGAGCCTGGCAGGGTCAGCACTGAAGCTTTCTTT. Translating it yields CASSEPGRVSTEAFF.